The present T cell receptor (beta chain) was sequenced within a study of T cell responses to AZD1222 COVID-19 vaccine. Looking at the study overall: Second-dose schedules of about 4 or about 12 weeks were combined.

As regards this clone: Its antigen is undetermined.

Findings of the study overall: Seropositive at baseline were only a handful of AZD1222 recipients. White British people made up most donors, females outnumbered males, and clonal diversity was possibly underestimated. Along spike, vaccine-associated CD4 TCRs were found throughout, with dominance at 160-218 and 743-854.

Data came from immunoSEQ multiplex PCR; TCRdb stores just in-frame clones and leaves some out. This table holds over 100,000 clones, 80% to 90% found once. The CDR3 loop spans 14 amino acids. Germline V gene data show CDR1 as SGDLS and CDR2 as YYNGEE. The V end was cut by 0 bases, the J end by 4 bases, with 11 bases between. This chain links TRBV9 with TRBJ2-7, with TRBD1 as a possible D gene (7 bases). Specimen: peripheral blood, collected on day 0 of AZD1222 vaccination. This sequence was found in an adult in good health. Here the CDR3 reads CASSVGQGGYEQYF. CDR3 DNA: TGTGCCAGCAGCGTAGGCCAGGGGGGTTACGAGCAGTACTTC.